The TCR beta chain under discussion was sequenced for a study of T cell responses to AZD1222 COVID-19 vaccine (dated by TCRdb to about 2021). In the study overall: A total of just over 230 trial participants underwent TCR sequencing, of whom about 210 had received two doses of AZD1222 and some 25 had received two doses of the MenACWY control vaccine. Enrollment into the trials was organized by age into subgroups of 18-55, 56-69 and 70-plus years, and those subgroups contained approximately 160, 26 and 62 TCR-sequenced participants, respectively. What the authors observed across the whole study: Most participants were white British and females outnumbered males, and the authors suggested that clonal diversity may have been underestimated. Reportedly, close to half of the unique spike-specific TCRs recognized epitopes lying outside the regions that are mutated in the B.1.351 and B.1.1.7 variants. Vaccine-associated CD4 TCRs spanned the whole spike protein, with dominant responses in regions 160-218 and 743-854. A significant rise in spike-specific TCR breadth and depth was observed after two AZD1222 doses relative to day 0 and relative to MenACWY recipients. Conclusions about previously exposed vaccinees are limited, since just a handful of AZD1222 recipients were seropositive for SARS-CoV-2 at baseline. In the small 56-69-year group, the increase in depth fell short of significance, most likely because of low power. No day 14 peak-response samples were available, so repertoires were characterized only after the peak T cell response.

Explained via the paper, the time point label denotes: about 28 days (+/-7) after the second vaccine dose. AZD1222 recipients given second doses at about 4 weeks or at about 12 weeks were pooled, since spike-specific TCR depth and breadth were not found to differ between the two schedules. Vaccinee samples came from UK trials COV001 and COV002, including a single-blind randomized controlled phase 2/3 trial of AZD1222 (ChAdOx1 nCoV-19) in healthy adults. For TCRbeta chain sequencing, PBMC samples were collected from trial participants at day 0 and at day 28 after the second dose. The CDR3 regions of human TCRbeta chains were analyzed by immunosequencing. Per the authors' processing: TCRs in the repertoires were matched against a reference library of SARS-CoV-2-specific TCRs that had been generated with the MIRA antigen-specificity platform. Breadth was defined as the fraction of unique TCRs that were SARS-CoV-2-associated. Depth was defined as the fraction of total T cells that were SARS-CoV-2-associated. Using the MIRA data, every spike-specific TCR was mapped to the spike region that the TCR reacted to and assigned to either a CD4 or a CD8 class. Log10-transformed breadth and depth values were compared by one-way ANOVA with Sidak's multiple comparisons tests. The table was pulled from immuneACCESS by TCRdb, which kept in-frame rearrangements only. Such tables lose some clones; where checked, under half of the loss comes from unresolved V genes, and the rest has no known cause. V and J calls and clone size follow that table, whereas D and trimming were derived from the DNA. This sample lists about 81,000 clones; about nine tenths were detected once. 5.4% of the sample is taken by the ten largest.

According to the germline V gene, CDR1 reads MDHEN and CDR2 reads SYDVKM. Trimming accounts for 4 bases at V and 7 bases at J, while the number of junction bases matched to no gene is 8. From the cysteine up to the phenylalanine, the CDR3 has a length of 15 residues. Of all the DNA, just the CDR3 is kept, 45 bases in frame from base 1. About this clone: Its target antigen remains unknown. Qualities for individual bases were not recorded, and no much larger clone is one base off.

This clonotype was sampled from an adult who received the AZD1222 COVID-19 vaccine. The chain is made from TRBV28 and TRBJ1-5, and 9 junctional nucleotides match TRBD1. The input for sequencing was peripheral blood, taken 28 days after the second AZD1222 dose. The CDR3 reads CASSSPGQGFQPQHF. The nucleotides read TGTGCCAGCAGTTCCCCGGGACAGGGCTTCCAGCCCCAGCATTTT.